This T cell receptor (beta chain) was obtained from a study of T cells after yellow fever vaccination. After removal of 4 bases from V and 2 bases from J, the junction contained 6 bases not matched to a gene. The length of the CDR3 is 15 residues. From germline, CDR1 is MGHRA and CDR2 YSYEKL. TCRdb redid the calling of the 5' RACE reads with MiXCR, one entry per CDR3 protein. The sample yields approximately 70,000 distinct CDR3 sequences, more than 5.5% seen once. This clonotype turned up a few times. The sample was CD8+ T cells sorted from PBMCs, taken roughly 10 days after the first yellow fever vaccination. The chain combines TRBV4-1 with TRBJ2-5; TRBD2 matches at 8 bases. This TCR derives from a man aged 18 to 35 who received the YFV17D yellow fever vaccine. This CDR3 is CASSPTGGMQETQYF. The CDR3 coding sequence is TGCGCCAGCAGCCCCACGGGGGGGATGCAAGAGACCCAGTACTTC.